This T cell receptor beta chain was identified in a study of blood T cells in healthy people across ages. The use of a sample-barcoded 5' primer and a J-beta primer mix characterized a second PCR of 7 to 11 cycles. TCRdb ran MiXCR on the 5' RACE reads and lists one entry per CDR3 protein. The table lists approximately 800,000 distinct CDR3 sequences, approximately 53% of them singletons. Germline values: CDR1 SGHVS, CDR2 FQNEAQ. V was pared by 5 bases and J by 3 bases, with 13 bases of the junction left unmatched. This CDR3 has 16 amino acids. The chain carries TRBV7-8 and TRBJ2-7; 7 bases are a match to TRBD2. The origin of this receptor is a man aged 35 to 55 in good health. Sequencing was performed on blood. The CDR3 protein is CASSPTASGAGYEQYF. In DNA form, the CDR3 reads TGTGCCAGCAGCCCTACTGCCAGCGGGGCAGGCTACGAGCAGTACTTC.